This TCR beta chain was recorded in a study of glioma-infiltrating T cells. General study findings and limits: CDR3 overlap between tissue and blood was very small. Tissue-blood divergence was below expectation in non-neoplastic patients, above in gliomas.

Using RNA template, CDR3s of TCR alpha and beta were amplified with iRepertoire arm-PCR. Tissue mRNA or PBMC total RNA, 100-400 ng, went into one-step reverse transcription and amplification. TCRdb itself ran the multiplex PCR reads through MiXCR, one entry per CDR3 protein. The data show about 110,000 distinct CDR3 sequences, less than 30% seen once. This clonotype was counted many times. Its matching antigen is unknown. Sample: glioma tissue, nonneoplastic brain tissue, or PBMCs (not recorded which). The TCR was taken from a human donor with low-grade glioma or glioblastoma, undergoing nonglioma brain surgery, or in good health (not recorded which).

The CDR3 sequence: CATSPLAVNEQFF. The CDR3, as DNA: TGTGCCACCTCCCCGCTAGCGGTCAATGAGCAGTTCTTC. The V and J genes are TRBV6-1 and TRBJ2-1; 7 nucleotides match TRBD2. The CDR3 is made up of 13 amino acids. Germline V gene sequence: CDR1 MNHNS, CDR2 SASEGT. V was clipped by 10 bases and J by 6 bases; unmatched bases: 9.